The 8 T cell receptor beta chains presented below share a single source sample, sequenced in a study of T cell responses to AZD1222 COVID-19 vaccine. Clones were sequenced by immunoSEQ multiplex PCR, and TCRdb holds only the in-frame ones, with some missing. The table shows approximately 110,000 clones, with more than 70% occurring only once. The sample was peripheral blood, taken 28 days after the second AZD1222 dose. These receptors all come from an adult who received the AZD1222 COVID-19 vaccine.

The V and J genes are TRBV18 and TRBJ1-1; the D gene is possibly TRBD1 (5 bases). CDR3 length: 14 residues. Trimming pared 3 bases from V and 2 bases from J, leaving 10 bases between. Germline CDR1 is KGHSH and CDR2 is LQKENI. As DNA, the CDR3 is TGTGCCAGCTCACCGGCCGGGACTAACACTGAAGCTTTCTTT. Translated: CASSPAGTNTEAFF.

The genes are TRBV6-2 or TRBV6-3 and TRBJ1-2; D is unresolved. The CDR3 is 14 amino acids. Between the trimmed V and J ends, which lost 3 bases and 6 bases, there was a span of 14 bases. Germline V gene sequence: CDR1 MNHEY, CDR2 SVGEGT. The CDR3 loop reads CASSYRHPPDGYTF. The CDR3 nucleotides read TGTGCCAGCAGTTATCGTCACCCCCCAGATGGCTACACCTTC.

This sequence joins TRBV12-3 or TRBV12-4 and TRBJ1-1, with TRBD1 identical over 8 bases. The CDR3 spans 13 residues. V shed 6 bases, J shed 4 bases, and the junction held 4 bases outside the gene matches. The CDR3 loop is CASRPQGATEAFF. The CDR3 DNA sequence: TGTGCCAGCAGACCCCAGGGGGCCACTGAAGCTTTCTTT.

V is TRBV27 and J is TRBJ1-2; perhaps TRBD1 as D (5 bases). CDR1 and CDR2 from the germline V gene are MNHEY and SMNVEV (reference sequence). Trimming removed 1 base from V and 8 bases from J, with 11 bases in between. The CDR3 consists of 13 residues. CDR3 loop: CASSLYGAGGYTF. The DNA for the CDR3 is TGTGCCAGCAGTTTATACGGGGCCGGGGGCTACACCTTC.

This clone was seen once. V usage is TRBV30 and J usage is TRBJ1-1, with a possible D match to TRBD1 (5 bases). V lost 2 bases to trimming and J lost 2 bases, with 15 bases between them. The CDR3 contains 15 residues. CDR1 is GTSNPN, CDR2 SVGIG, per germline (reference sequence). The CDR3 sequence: CAWSKWGGKNTEAFF. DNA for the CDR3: TGTGCCTGGAGTAAGTGGGGGGGGAAAAACACTGAAGCTTTCTTT.

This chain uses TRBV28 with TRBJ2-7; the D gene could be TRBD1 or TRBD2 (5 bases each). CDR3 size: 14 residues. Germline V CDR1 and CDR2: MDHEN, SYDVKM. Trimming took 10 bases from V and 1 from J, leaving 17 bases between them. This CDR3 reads CATTEGTLSYEQYF. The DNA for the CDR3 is TGTGCCACCACCGAGGGGACCCTTTCCTACGAGCAGTACTTC.

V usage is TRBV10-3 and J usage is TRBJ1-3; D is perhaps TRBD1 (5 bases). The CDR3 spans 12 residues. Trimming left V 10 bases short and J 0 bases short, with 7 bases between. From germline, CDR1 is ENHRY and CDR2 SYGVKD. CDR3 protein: CATQGSGNTIYF. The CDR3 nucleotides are TGTGCCACCCAGGGCTCTGGAAACACCATATATTTT.

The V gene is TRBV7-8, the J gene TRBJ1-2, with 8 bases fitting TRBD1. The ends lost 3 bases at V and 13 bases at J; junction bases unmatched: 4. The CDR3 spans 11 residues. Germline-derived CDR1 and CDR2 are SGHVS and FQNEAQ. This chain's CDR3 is CASSFPGGPTF. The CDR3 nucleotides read TGTGCCAGCAGCTTCCCAGGGGGCCCCACCTTC.